A selection of T cell receptor beta chains follows, all from one sample in a study of OX40 agonist ivuxolimab in advanced cancers. TCRdb keeps only in-frame clones here, not all; method: immunoSEQ multiplex PCR. This repertoire shows tens of thousands of clones, approximately 90% found once; its top ten account for less than 0.45%. The material sequenced was CD4+ or CD8+ T cells sorted from blood, taken in a trial of the OX40 agonist ivuxolimab. All receptors come from an adult with an advanced solid tumor such as melanoma, head and neck, liver or kidney cancer. CDR3s include the opening cysteine and the closing phenylalanine or tryptophan. The D gene is left open where the match is weak. Expanded clones get a size class; other rows say once, few or many, or leave the size out.

>TRBV30|TRBJ2-1|NA|NA
CAWTVAASSYNEQFF
TGTGCCTGGACCGTAGCGGCGAGCTCCTACAATGAGCAGTTCTTC
>TRBV7-2|TRBJ1-5|NA|NA
CASSLARQPQHF
TGTGCCAGCAGCTTAGCGCGTCAGCCCCAGCATTTT
>TRBV4-1|TRBJ1-2|TRBD1|NA
CASSQVGDRVNGYTF
TGCGCCAGCAGCCAAGTGGGGGACAGGGTTAATGGCTACACCTTC
>TRBV5-8|TRBJ1-3|NA|NA
CASYLGSRSGNTIYF
TGTGCCAGCTATCTTGGGTCGCGCTCTGGAAACACCATATATTTT
>TRBV7-2|TRBJ2-2|NA|few
CASSLELRSSGELFF
TGTGCCAGCAGCTTAGAACTGCGTAGCTCCGGGGAGCTGTTTTTT
>TRBV5-4|TRBJ1-1|NA|once
CASSLMNTEAFF
TGTGCCAGCAGCCTCATGAACACTGAAGCTTTCTTT
>TRBV19|TRBJ2-2|TRBD1|NA
CASSRQGSSTGELFF
TGTGCCAGTAGTAGACAGGGAAGTTCCACCGGGGAGCTGTTTTTT
>TRBV9|TRBJ2-2|NA|NA
CASSVAGRTDTGELFF
TGTGCCAGCAGCGTAGCGGGGAGGACAGACACCGGGGAGCTGTTTTTT
>TRBV6-1|TRBJ2-3|NA|NA
CASSEVIRVLTDTQYF
TGTGCCAGCAGTGAAGTCATCCGGGTTTTGACAGATACGCAGTATTTT
>TRBV5-6|TRBJ1-2|NA|NA
CASSLAENDYGYTF
TGTGCCAGCAGCTTGGCAGAGAATGACTATGGCTACACCTTC
>TRBV6-5|TRBJ1-1|NA|NA
CASSYSRVGKDTEAFF
TGTGCCAGCAGTTACTCGAGGGTTGGTAAAGACACTGAAGCTTTCTTT
>TRBV12-5|TRBJ2-1|TRBD2|NA
CASGFGTSGSSYNEQFF
TGTGCTAGTGGTTTCGGGACTAGCGGAAGCTCCTACAATGAGCAGTTCTTC
>TRBV9|TRBJ2-7|TRBD1|NA
CASSDGTGGSHEQYF
TGTGCCAGCAGCGACGGGACAGGGGGTAGCCACGAGCAGTACTTC
>TRBV7-9|TRBJ1-5|NA|NA
CASSRVTGTRGQPQHF
TGTGCCAGCAGCCGCGTTACAGGGACTCGAGGTCAGCCCCAGCATTTT
>TRBV2|TRBJ2-7|NA|NA
CASRAAYEQYF
TGTGCCAGCAGAGCAGCCTACGAGCAGTACTTC
>TRBV5-4|TRBJ1-1|TRBD1|NA
CASSWGTGDLNTEAFF
TGTGCCAGCAGCTGGGGGACAGGGGACCTGAACACTGAAGCTTTCTTT
>TRBV4-1|TRBJ2-5|NA|NA
CASSQVGREAETQYF
TGCGCCAGCAGCCAAGTTGGCAGGGAGGCAGAGACCCAGTACTTC
>TRBV7-3|TRBJ2-1|TRBD2|NA
CASSANVGLAGVFF
TGTGCCAGCAGCGCAAACGTAGGACTAGCGGGGGTGTTCTTC
>TRBV14|TRBJ2-1|NA|NA
CASSQGSYNEQFF
TGTGCCAGCAGCCAGGGGTCCTACAATGAGCAGTTCTTC
>TRBV2|TRBJ1-5|TRBD1|few
CASSSQGFLGQPQHF
TGTGCCAGCAGTTCACAGGGGTTCTTAGGGCAGCCCCAGCATTTT